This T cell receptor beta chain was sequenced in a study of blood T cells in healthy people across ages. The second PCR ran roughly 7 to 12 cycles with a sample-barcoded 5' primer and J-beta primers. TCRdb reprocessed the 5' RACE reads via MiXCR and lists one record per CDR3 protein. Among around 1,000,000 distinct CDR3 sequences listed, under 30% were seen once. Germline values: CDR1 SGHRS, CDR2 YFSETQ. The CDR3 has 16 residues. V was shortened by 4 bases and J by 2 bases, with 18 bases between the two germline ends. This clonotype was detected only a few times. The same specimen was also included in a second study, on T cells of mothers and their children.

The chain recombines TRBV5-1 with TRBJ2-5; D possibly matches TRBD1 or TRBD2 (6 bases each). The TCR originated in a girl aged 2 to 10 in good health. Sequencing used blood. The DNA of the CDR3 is TGCGCCAGCAGCCTGGAAGGGGGGAGAATTCAAGAGACCCAGTACTTC. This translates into CASSLEGGRIQETQYF.